This entry describes one T cell receptor (beta chain). What it recognizes is unknown. V was clipped by 0 bases and J by 2 bases, with 7 bases between them. In germline, CDR1 is MNHEY, CDR2 SVGAGI. This CDR3 has 14 amino acids. This sample is part of a study of OX40 agonist ivuxolimab in advanced cancers. Study-wide findings and caveats: At doses 0.1 to 3.0 mg/kg, CD4+ and CD8+ clones expanded. In CD8+ T cells, expanded clones were on average more numerous than in CD4+.

Measured with immunoSEQ multiplex PCR; TCRdb has only the in-frame clones, and not every one. In the table there are 36,000 or so clones, roughly 81% of which are singletons. This specimen consisted of CD4+ or CD8+ T cells sorted from blood, obtained in a trial of the OX40 agonist ivuxolimab. The rearrangement links TRBV6-5 to TRBJ1-1, with D unresolved. This receptor was identified in an adult with an advanced solid tumor such as melanoma, head and neck, liver or kidney cancer. CDR3 amino acids: CASSYSRRNTEAFF. The CDR3 DNA follows: TGTGCCAGCAGTTACTCGAGGAGAAACACTGAAGCTTTCTTT.